Following are 24 T cell receptor beta chains from one sample sequenced in a study of T cells in localized non-small cell lung cancer. Assay used: immunoSEQ multiplex PCR; TCRdb lists only in-frame clones, some missing. Seen here are about 78,000 clones, 84% observed once, and the top ten hold approximately 2.5%. This sample comprised peripheral blood, obtained before any cancer treatment. The receptors originated from a man aged 40 to 70 with stage I lung adenocarcinoma.

V is TRBV5-1 and J is TRBJ2-1; D is undetermined. V was pared by 3 bases and J by 4 bases, with 8 bases between. Germline values: CDR1 SGHRS, CDR2 YFSETQ. This CDR3 contains 13 residues. The CDR3 here is CASSWLGYNEQFF. CDR3 nucleotide sequence: TGCGCCAGCAGCTGGTTAGGGTACAATGAGCAGTTCTTC.

This clone was detected once. J is TRBJ2-5 and V is TRBV25-1; tentative D call: TRBD1 (5 bases). The J call may be mistaken, given a closer DNA end match to TRBJ2-7. Germline CDR1 and CDR2: MGHDK and SYGVNS. The CDR3 length is 12 residues. For the CDR3, the DNA is TGTGCCAGCGGAATCGGACAATACGAGCAGTACTTC. Encoded protein: CASGIGQYEQYF.

This clone was seen only once. V gene TRBV7-3 combines with J gene TRBJ2-3, with D possibly matching TRBD2 (5 bases). Trimming left V 2 bases short and J 7 bases short, with 7 bases between. Germline V gene sequence: CDR1 SGHTA, CDR2 FQGTGA. The CDR3 is made up of 12 amino acids. The CDR3 DNA sequence: TGTGCCAGCAGCTTAGAGGGAAATACGCAGTATTTT. As protein: CASSLEGNTQYF.

This clone was seen just once. This chain uses TRBV30 with TRBJ1-6; TRBD1 agrees at 9 bases. Germline loops: CDR1 GTSNPN, CDR2 SVGIG (reference sequence). Unmatched junction bases numbered 0, after V lost 1 base and J lost 8 bases. The CDR3 is made up of 13 amino acids. This CDR3 reads CAWSGTGDSPLHF. CDR3 sequence (DNA): TGTGCCTGGAGTGGGACAGGGGATTCACCCCTCCACTTT.

The J gene is TRBJ2-5, the V gene TRBV7-2; weak D call: TRBD1 (8 bases). The germline V gene encodes CDR1 SGHTA and CDR2 FQGNSA. V lost 5 bases, J lost 1 base, and 17 bases lay in between. The CDR3 is 16 amino acids. Here the CDR3 DNA reads TGTGCCAGCAGCCCTCGGACAGGGAGGGGCCAAGAGACCCAGTACTTC. Protein sequence: CASSPRTGRGQETQYF.

The rearrangement uses TRBV4-1 and TRBJ2-3, with TRBD2 as a possible D gene (5 bases). Looked up from germline, CDR1 is MGHRA and CDR2 is YSYEKL. V was cut by 4 bases and J by 3 bases, with 20 bases left in between. CDR3 length: 17 amino acids. CDR3 residues: CASSPTAGARDTDTQYF. CDR3 DNA sequence: TGCGCCAGCAGCCCTACTGCGGGCGCTAGGGATACAGATACGCAGTATTTT.

This sequence joins TRBV7-9 and TRBJ2-7, with D perhaps assigned TRBD1 or TRBD2 (6 bases each). CDR3 length equals 13 residues. With 5 bases removed from V and 7 bases from J, the gap between germline ends came to 15 bases. The germline V gene encodes CDR1 SEHNR and CDR2 FQNEAQ (reference sequence). The CDR3 nucleotides read TGTGCCAGCAGCGCCGTAGGGGGGCGGGAGCAGTACTTC. Translating gives CASSAVGGREQYF.

The chain recombines TRBV7-6 with TRBJ1-5; no definite D call. The CDR3 runs to 15 residues. Germline lookup yields CDR1 SGHVS and CDR2 FNYEAQ. V was trimmed by 1 base and J by 0 bases, leaving 7 bases between them. The CDR3 DNA sequence: TGTGCCAGCAGCTTAGGAGGATATAGCAATCAGCCCCAGCATTTT. It yields the protein CASSLGGYSNQPQHF. Full variable domain (outside the CDR3, taken from reference TRBV7-6 and TRBJ1-5): GAGVSQSPRYKVTKRGQDVALRCDPISGHVSLYWYRQALGQGPEFLTYFNYEAQQDKSGLPNDRFSAERPEGSISTLTIQRTEQRDSAMYRCASSLGGYSNQPQHFGDGTRLSIL.

The chain couples TRBV30 to TRBJ2-6; D is uncertain. Trimming removed 2 bases from V and 1 base from J, with 12 bases in between. Looked up from germline, CDR1 is GTSNPN and CDR2 is SVGIG (reference sequence). The CDR3 runs 16 residues. CDR3 bases: TGTGCCTGGAGTTACCCTGGGTTATCTGGGGCCAACGTCCTGACTTTC. It specifies CAWSYPGLSGANVLTF.

The chain combines TRBV5-1 with TRBJ1-1; tentatively, D is TRBD1 (5 bases). Per the germline V gene, CDR1 is SGHRS and CDR2 is YFSETQ. Trimming took off 2 bases at V and 5 bases at J, with 13 bases between the two ends. The CDR3 totals 14 residues. The CDR3 DNA follows: TGCGCCAGCAGCTTTGGAGGGGTTTATACTGAAGCTTTCTTT. Amino acid sequence: CASSFGGVYTEAFF.

V and J are TRBV2 and TRBJ1-1; 11 bases match TRBD1. The CDR3 spans 15 residues. With 4 bases clipped from V and 4 bases from J, the junction kept 5 bases outside the gene matches. The germline gives CDR1 SNHLY, CDR2 FYNNEI. This chain's CDR3 is CASSAQGQGATEAFF. Written as DNA, the CDR3 is TGTGCCAGCAGTGCCCAAGGACAGGGGGCCACTGAAGCTTTCTTT.

The chain links TRBV9 to TRBJ2-5, with D tentatively TRBD1 (5 bases). V dropped 4 bases and J dropped 2 bases, with 9 bases sitting between them. The CDR3 length is 13 residues. Germline V gene sequence: CDR1 SGDLS, CDR2 YYNGEE. CDR3 sequence (DNA): TGTGCCAGCAGCCGATCAGGGCAAGAGACCCAGTACTTC. Protein product: CASSRSGQETQYF.

CDR3 protein: CASSFMPPGEQYF. The CDR3 coding sequence is TGCGCCAGCAGCTTTATGCCCCCGGGGGAGCAGTACTTC. The chain joins TRBV5-1 to TRBJ2-7, with a tentative D call TRBD2 (5 bases). Germline V lookup: CDR1 SGHRS, CDR2 YFSETQ. This CDR3 has 13 amino acids. The germline V and J ends were trimmed by 2 bases and 7 bases, with 13 bases remaining between them.

This clone was detected only once. The chain recombines TRBV10-1 with TRBJ1-6, with TRBD1 as a possible D gene (5 bases). Germline V gene sequence: CDR1 WNHNN, CDR2 SYGVQD (reference sequence). The CDR3 loop spans 15 amino acids. V was cut by 0 bases and J by 14 bases, with 17 bases left in between. CDR3 residues: CASSESEGSGETLHF. The CDR3 nucleotides are TGCGCCAGCAGTGAGTCTGAGGGTTCGGGGGAAACCCTCCACTTT.

V usage is TRBV7-2 and J usage is TRBJ2-1; the match to TRBD2 covers 8 bases. The V segment lost 3 bases and the J segment 8 bases; nucleotides outside the gene matches: 12. There are 16 residues in the CDR3. The germline V gene has CDR1 SGHTA and CDR2 FQGNSA. The CDR3 DNA reads as TGTGCCAGCAGCTTCCTTAGCGGGGCCACCACCTATGAGCAGTTCTTC. This codes for CASSFLSGATTYEQFF.

The V gene is TRBV19, the J gene TRBJ1-5; 12 nucleotides match TRBD1. V gave up 5 bases and J gave up 7 bases; unmatched junction bases: 3. This CDR3 has 14 amino acids. Germline assignment: CDR1 LNHDA and CDR2 SQIVND (reference sequence). This CDR3 reads CASSGTGGAQPQHF. As DNA, the CDR3 is TGTGCCAGTAGTGGGACAGGGGGCGCGCAGCCCCAGCATTTT.

CDR3 in amino acids: CASRPSGQVNYGYTF. The CDR3 coding sequence is TGTGCCAGCAGACCCTCTGGACAGGTTAACTATGGCTACACCTTC. The J gene is TRBJ1-2, the V gene TRBV7-2; 7 nucleotides agree with TRBD1. Germline assignment: CDR1 SGHTA and CDR2 FQGNSA. The length of the CDR3 is 15 residues. V lost 6 bases and J lost 1; bases outside the gene matches: 8.

The chain is built from TRBV18 and TRBJ1-5; no clear D. The V and J ends lost 3 bases and 4 bases respectively, with 7 bases between them. Germline V CDR1 and CDR2: KGHSH, LQKENI. The CDR3 has 13 residues. The CDR3 nucleotides are TGTGCCAGCTCACCTTCGATGAATCAGCCCCAGCATTTT. Translated, it gives CASSPSMNQPQHF.

The V call is TRBV4-1, the J call TRBJ1-2, with D hard to call. The CDR3 extends over 15 amino acids. The V gene lost 3 bases and the J gene lost 8 bases, with 19 bases spanning the gap. The V gene's germline CDR1 is MGHRA and CDR2 YSYEKL. The CDR3 bases are TGCGCCAGCAGCCAGGAACCCTCGAGCCCGGCGGGCTACACCTTC. It encodes CASSQEPSSPAGYTF.

V and J are TRBV6-5 and TRBJ2-7; D gene uncertain. V was clipped by 4 bases and J by 1 base, with 8 bases between them. CDR3 length: 13 residues. Germline-derived CDR1 and CDR2 are MNHEY and SVGAGI. The CDR3 DNA is TGTGCCAGCAGTTTGGACCGGTCCTACGAGCAGTACTTC. Protein: CASSLDRSYEQYF.

This clone has more than one count but fewer than ten. CDR3 nucleotides: TGTGCCAGCAATCCGGGTAGCACAGATACGCAGTATTTT. Translation: CASNPGSTDTQYF. The chain couples TRBV2 to TRBJ2-3; D call uncertain. Germline lookup yields CDR1 SNHLY and CDR2 FYNNEI. V dropped 7 bases and J dropped 0 bases, with 8 bases sitting between them. The length of the CDR3 is 13 residues.

J is TRBJ2-1 and V is TRBV18; TRBD2 is a possible D gene (6 bases). Germline-derived CDR1 and CDR2 are KGHSH and LQKENI. Trimming shortened V by 1 base and J by 9 bases, and 28 bases separated the two germline ends. CDR3 length: 19 amino acids. CDR3 coding DNA: TGTGCCAGCTCACCACGCAATAGCGGCCGTAGTAAGGCTCCCAGTGAGCAGTTCTTC. Residues: CASSPRNSGRSKAPSEQFF.

DNA for the CDR3: TGTGCCAGCAGCTCTCCCCGGGGGTATGATCGGAATACGCAGTATTTT. It translates to CASSSPRGYDRNTQYF. The chain links TRBV7-3 to TRBJ2-3; D possibly corresponds to TRBD2 (6 bases). Trimming pared 4 bases from V and 7 bases from J, leaving 21 bases between. CDR3 length: 16 amino acids. Germline CDR1 reads SGHTA; CDR2 reads FQGTGA.

In DNA, the CDR3 is TGTGCCGGCCGGGACAGGCTCTTCTCTGGGGCCAACGTCCTGACTTTC. Its protein product is CAGRDRLFSGANVLTF. The genes are TRBV2 and TRBJ2-6, with 8 nucleotides matching TRBD1. This CDR3 is built from 16 residues. V gave up 11 bases and J gave up 0 bases; unmatched junction bases: 9. CDR1 is SNHLY and CDR2 is FYNNEI in the germline V gene. Complete variable domain (other parts from reference TRBV2 and TRBJ2-6): EPEVTQTPSHQVTQMGQEVILRCVPISNHLYFYWYRQILGQKVEFLVSFYNNEISEKSEIFDDQFSVERPDGSNFTLKIRSTKLEDSAMYFCAGRDRLFSGANVLTFGAGSRLTVL.